This TCR beta chain was sequenced for a study of T cells expressing NK-cell markers. Findings and limits, study-wide: NKG2C+ dominant clonotype frequencies in about six donors were about 1.0-7.5% of CD8+ T cells.

The CDR3 covers 16 residues. Germline-derived CDR1 and CDR2 are LGHDT and YNNKEL (reference sequence). About this clonotype: Its antigen is unknown.

As the method of synthesis, 5'RACE template switching with UMIs yielded TCR beta cDNA. From its re-call of the 5' RACE reads, TCRdb lists each CDR3 protein once, without DNA. The sample holds hundreds of thousands of distinct CDR3 sequences. This receptor was obtained from a man aged 18-70 years in good health. The sequenced sample was blood T cells: a sorted CD56 or NKG2C T cell subset, CD4+ or CD8+ T cells, or bulk PBMC T cells (not recorded which). The chain links TRBV3-1 to TRBJ2-3; TCRdb returns TRBD2, unconfirmable since there is no DNA. CDR3 region: CASSQQGLAVTDTQYF.